This section outlines one T cell receptor beta chain sequence together with its context. Stated time point: peripheral blood 6 weeks after treatment start. These data originate in a study of PD-L1 blockade in urothelial cancer. Overall study context: Across blood samples, T cells had a median count of around 140,000.

Assay: immunoSEQ multiplex PCR; the TCRdb copy retains only in-frame clones and omits some. The data show 40,000 or so clones, with less than 90% seen just once and roughly 24% held by the top ten. Germline loops: CDR1 SGHTA, CDR2 FQGNSA. This CDR3 region has 14 residues. Trimming shortened V by 5 bases and J by 3 bases, and 13 bases separated the two germline ends. The chain recombines TRBV7-2 with TRBJ1-1, with D perhaps TRBD1 (5 bases). The sequence was collected from a man in his fifties or sixties with urothelial cancer. This sample comprised PBMCs, obtained around atezolizumab (anti-PD-L1) treatment. The CDR3 is CASSGGGSDTEAFF. In DNA form, the CDR3 reads TGTGCCAGCAGCGGCGGGGGGAGCGACACTGAAGCTTTCTTT.